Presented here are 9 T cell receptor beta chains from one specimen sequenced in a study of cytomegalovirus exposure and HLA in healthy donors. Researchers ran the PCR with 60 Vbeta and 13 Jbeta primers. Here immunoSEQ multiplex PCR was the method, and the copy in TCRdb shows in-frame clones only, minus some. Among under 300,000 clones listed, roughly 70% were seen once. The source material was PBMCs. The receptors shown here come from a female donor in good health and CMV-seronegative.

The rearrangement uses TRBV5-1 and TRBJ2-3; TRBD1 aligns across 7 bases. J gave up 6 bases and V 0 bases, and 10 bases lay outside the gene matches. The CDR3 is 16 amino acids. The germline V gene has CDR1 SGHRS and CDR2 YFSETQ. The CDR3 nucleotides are TGCGCCAGCAGCTTGGGTGACAGGGCTCCCCCGGATACGCAGTATTTT. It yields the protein CASSLGDRAPPDTQYF.

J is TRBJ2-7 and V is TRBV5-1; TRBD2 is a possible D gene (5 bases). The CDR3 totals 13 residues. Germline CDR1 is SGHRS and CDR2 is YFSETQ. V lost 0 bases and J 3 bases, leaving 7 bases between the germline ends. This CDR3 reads CASSLVEGYEQYF. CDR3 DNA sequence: TGCGCCAGCAGCTTGGTAGAGGGCTACGAGCAGTACTTC.

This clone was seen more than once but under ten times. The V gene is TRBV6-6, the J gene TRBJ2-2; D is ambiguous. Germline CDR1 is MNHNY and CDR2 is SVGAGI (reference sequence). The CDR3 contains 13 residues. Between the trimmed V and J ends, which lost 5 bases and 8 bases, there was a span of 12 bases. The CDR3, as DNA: TGTGCCAGCAGTGCACGCGGCGCTGGGGAGCTGTTTTTT. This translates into CASSARGAGELFF.

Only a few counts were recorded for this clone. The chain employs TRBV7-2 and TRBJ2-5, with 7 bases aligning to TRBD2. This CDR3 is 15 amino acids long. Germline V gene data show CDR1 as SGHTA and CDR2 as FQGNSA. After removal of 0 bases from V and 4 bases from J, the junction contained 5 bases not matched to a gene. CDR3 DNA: TGTGCCAGCAGCTTAGCCCCGGGGAGGGCAGAGACCCAGTACTTC. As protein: CASSLAPGRAETQYF. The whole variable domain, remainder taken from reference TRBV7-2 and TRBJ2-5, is GAGVSQSPSNKVTEKGKDVELRCDPISGHTALYWYRQSLGQGLEFLIYFQGNSAPDKSGLPSDRFSAERTGGSVSTLTIQRTQQEDSAVYLCASSLAPGRAETQYFGPGTRLLVL.

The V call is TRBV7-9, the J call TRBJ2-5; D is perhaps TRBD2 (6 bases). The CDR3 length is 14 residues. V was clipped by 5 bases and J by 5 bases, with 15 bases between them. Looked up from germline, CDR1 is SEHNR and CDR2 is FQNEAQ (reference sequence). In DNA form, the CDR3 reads TGTGCCAGCAGCCCCGGAGGGGCGCAGGAGACCCAGTACTTC. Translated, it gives CASSPGGAQETQYF.

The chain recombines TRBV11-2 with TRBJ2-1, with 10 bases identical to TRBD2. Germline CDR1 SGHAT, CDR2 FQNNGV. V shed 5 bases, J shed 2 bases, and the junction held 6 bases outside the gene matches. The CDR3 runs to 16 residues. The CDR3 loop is CASSPRLAGPYNEQFF. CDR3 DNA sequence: TGTGCCAGCAGCCCGAGACTAGCGGGCCCCTACAATGAGCAGTTCTTC.

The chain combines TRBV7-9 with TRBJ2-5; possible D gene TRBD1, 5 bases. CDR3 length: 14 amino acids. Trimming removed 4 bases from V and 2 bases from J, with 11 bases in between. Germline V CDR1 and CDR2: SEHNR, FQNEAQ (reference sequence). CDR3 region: CASSSGAGQETQYF. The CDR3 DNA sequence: TGTGCCAGCAGCTCTGGGGCAGGTCAAGAGACCCAGTACTTC.

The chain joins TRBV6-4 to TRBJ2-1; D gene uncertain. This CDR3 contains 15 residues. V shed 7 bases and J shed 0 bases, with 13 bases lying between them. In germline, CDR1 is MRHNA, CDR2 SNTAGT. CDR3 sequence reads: CASKIRYNSYNEQFF. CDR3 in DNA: TGTGCCAGCAAAATCCGTTATAACTCCTACAATGAGCAGTTCTTC.

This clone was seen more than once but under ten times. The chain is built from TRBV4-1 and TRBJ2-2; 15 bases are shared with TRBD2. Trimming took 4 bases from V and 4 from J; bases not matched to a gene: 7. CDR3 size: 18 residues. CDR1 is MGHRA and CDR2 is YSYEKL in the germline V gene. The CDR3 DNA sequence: TGCGCCAGCAGCCCCGGACTAGCGGGAGGGCTCGGCACCGGGGAGCTGTTTTTT. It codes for CASSPGLAGGLGTGELFF.